This T cell receptor beta chain was documented in a study of shared clonotypes between healthy human individuals. The wider study: CD4 naive cells filled three plates per donor, CD4 memory three, CD8 naive two and CD8 memory one.

Genomic DNA of each subset was evenly split across several immunoSEQ plates. Data came from immunoSEQ multiplex PCR; TCRdb stores just in-frame clones and leaves some out. This sample has approximately 1,500,000 clones; 95% to 99% occur once, and the top ten carry about 0.45%. With 6 bases clipped from V and 0 bases from J, the junction kept 8 bases outside the gene matches. Germline assignment: CDR1 MNHNY and CDR2 SVGAGI (reference sequence). This CDR3 region has 16 residues. The sequenced material came from naive CD4+ T cells sorted from blood. Sample subset: CD45RA+ positively selected. This sequence was found in a man younger than 45 in good health. This rearrangement joins TRBV6-6 to TRBJ1-5; 7 positions match TRBD1. CDR3 DNA sequence: TGTGCCAGCAGGCTTACAGGGGATGGTAGCAATCAGCCCCAGCATTTT. As protein: CASRLTGDGSNQPQHF.